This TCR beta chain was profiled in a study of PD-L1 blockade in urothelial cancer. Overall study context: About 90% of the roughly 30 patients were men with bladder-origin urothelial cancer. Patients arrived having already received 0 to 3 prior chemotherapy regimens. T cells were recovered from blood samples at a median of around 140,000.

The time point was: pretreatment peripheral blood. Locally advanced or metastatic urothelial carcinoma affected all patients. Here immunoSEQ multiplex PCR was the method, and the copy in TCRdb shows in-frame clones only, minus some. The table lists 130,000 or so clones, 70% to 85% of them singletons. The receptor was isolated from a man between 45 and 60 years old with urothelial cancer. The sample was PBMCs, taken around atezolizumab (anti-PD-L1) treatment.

The CDR3 loop reads CAWSSGAYEKLFF. CDR3 DNA: TGTGCCTGGAGTTCAGGGGCTTATGAAAAACTGTTTTTT. This chain links TRBV30 with TRBJ1-4, with D tentatively TRBD1 (6 bases). CDR3 length: 13 amino acids. The germline V gene has CDR1 GTSNPN and CDR2 SVGIG (reference sequence). Trimming took 2 bases from V and 6 from J, leaving 10 bases between them.